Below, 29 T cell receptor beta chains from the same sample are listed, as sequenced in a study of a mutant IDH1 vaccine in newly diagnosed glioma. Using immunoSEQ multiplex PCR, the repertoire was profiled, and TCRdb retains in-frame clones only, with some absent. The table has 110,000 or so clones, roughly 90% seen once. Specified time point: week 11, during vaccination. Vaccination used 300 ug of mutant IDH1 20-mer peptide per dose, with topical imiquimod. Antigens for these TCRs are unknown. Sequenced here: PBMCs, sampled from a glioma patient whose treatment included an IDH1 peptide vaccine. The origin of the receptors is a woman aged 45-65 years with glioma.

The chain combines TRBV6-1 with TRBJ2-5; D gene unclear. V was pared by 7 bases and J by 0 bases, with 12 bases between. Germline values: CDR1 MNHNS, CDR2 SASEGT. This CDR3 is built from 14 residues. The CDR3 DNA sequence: TGTGCCAGCATCGCCAGGCGGTACCAAGAGACCCAGTACTTC. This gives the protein CASIARRYQETQYF.

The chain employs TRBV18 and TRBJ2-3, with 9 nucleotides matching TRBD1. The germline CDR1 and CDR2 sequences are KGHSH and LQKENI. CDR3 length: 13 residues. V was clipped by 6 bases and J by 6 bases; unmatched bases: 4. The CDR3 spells CASSPGQGDTQYF. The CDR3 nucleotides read TGTGCCAGCTCCCCGGGACAGGGCGATACGCAGTATTTT.

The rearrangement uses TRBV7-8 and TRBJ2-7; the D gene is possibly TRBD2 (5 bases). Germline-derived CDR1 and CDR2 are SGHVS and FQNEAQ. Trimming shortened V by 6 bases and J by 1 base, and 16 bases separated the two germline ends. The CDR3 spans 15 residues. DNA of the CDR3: TGTGCCAGCAGACCGACTAATACGGGGTCCTACGAGCAGTACTTC. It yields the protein CASRPTNTGSYEQYF.

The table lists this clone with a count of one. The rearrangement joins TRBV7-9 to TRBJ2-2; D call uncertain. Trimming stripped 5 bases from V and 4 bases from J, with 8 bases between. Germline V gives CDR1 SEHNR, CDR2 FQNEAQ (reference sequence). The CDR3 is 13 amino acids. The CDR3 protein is CASSIDFTGELFF. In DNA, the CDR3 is TGTGCCAGCAGCATAGACTTCACCGGGGAGCTGTTTTTT.

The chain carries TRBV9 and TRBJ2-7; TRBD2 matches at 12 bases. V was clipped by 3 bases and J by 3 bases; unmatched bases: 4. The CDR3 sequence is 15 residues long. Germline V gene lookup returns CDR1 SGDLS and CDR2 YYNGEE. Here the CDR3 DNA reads TGTGCCAGCAGCGCCCAACTAGCGGGAGGCTACGAGCAGTACTTC. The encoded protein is CASSAQLAGGYEQYF.

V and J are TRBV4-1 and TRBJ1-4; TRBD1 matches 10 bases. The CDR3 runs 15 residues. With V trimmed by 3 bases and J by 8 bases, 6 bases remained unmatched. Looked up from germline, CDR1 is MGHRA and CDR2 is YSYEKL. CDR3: CASSQPGQGKEKLFF. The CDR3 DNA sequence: TGCGCCAGCAGCCAGCCGGGACAGGGGAAGGAAAAACTGTTTTTT.

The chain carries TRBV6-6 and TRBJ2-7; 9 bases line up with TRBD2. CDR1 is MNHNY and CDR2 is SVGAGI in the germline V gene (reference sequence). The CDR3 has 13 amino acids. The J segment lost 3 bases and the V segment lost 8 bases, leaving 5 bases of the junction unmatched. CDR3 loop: CASFQREDYEQYF. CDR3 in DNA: TGTGCCAGCTTTCAGCGGGAGGACTACGAGCAGTACTTC.

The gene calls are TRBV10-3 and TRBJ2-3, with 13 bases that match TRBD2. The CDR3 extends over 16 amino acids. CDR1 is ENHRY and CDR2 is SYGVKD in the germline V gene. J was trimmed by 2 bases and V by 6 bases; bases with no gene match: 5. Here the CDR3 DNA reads TGTGCCATCAGCCGGACTAGCGGGGGATACACAGATACGCAGTATTTT. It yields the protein CAISRTSGGYTDTQYF.

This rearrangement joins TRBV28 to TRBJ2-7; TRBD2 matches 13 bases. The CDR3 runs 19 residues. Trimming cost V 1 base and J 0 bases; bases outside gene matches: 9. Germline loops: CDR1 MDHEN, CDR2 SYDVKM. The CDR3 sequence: CASSLSLRTSGSLSYEQYF. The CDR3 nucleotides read TGTGCCAGCAGTTTATCCCTACGGACTAGCGGGAGCCTCTCCTACGAGCAGTACTTC.

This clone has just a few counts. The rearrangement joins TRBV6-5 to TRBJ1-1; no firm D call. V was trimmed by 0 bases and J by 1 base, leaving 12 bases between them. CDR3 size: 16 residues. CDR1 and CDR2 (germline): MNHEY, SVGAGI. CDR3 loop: CASSYSLVLGNTEAFF. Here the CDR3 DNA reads TGTGCCAGCAGTTACTCGCTTGTATTGGGGAACACTGAAGCTTTCTTT.

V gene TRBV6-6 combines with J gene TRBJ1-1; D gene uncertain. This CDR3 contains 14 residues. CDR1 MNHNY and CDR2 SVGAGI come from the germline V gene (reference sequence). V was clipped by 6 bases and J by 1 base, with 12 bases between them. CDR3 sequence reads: CASRELGRNTEAFF. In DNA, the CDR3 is TGTGCCAGCAGGGAACTTGGCCGGAACACTGAAGCTTTCTTT.

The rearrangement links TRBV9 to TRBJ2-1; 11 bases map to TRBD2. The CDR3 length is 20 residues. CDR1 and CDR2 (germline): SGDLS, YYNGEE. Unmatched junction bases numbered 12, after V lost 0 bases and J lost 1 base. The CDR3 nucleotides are TGTGCCAGCAGCGTAGGGAGGCTTAGCGGGAGGGTATCTTCCTACAATGAGCAGTTCTTC. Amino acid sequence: CASSVGRLSGRVSSYNEQFF.

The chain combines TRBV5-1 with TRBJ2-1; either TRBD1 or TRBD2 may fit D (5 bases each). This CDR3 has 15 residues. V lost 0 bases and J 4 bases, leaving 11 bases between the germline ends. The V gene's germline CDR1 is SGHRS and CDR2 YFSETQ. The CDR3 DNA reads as TGCGCCAGCAGCTTGGGGGACCACGGGTACAATGAGCAGTTCTTC. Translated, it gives CASSLGDHGYNEQFF.

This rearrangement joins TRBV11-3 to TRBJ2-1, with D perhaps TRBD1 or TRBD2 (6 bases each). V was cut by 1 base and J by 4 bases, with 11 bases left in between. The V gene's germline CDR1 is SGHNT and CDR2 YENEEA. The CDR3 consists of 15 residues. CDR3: CASSLVKGGYNEQFF. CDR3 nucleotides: TGTGCCAGCAGCTTAGTGAAGGGGGGTTACAATGAGCAGTTCTTC.

CDR3 sequence: CASSPDRGNYEQYF. CDR3 coding DNA: TGTGCCAGCAGCCCGGACAGGGGAAACTACGAGCAGTACTTC. The V and J genes are TRBV5-4 and TRBJ2-5, with 9 bases fitting TRBD1. The J call may be incorrect, as the DNA end agrees better with TRBJ2-7. Germline V CDR1 and CDR2: SGHNT, YYREEE (reference sequence). The CDR3 is made up of 14 amino acids.

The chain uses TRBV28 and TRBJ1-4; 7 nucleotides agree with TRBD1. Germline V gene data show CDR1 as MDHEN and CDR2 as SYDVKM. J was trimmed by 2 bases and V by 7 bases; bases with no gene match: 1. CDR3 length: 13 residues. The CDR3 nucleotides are TGTGCCAGCACGGGACAGACTAATGAAAAACTGTTTTTT. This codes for CASTGQTNEKLFF. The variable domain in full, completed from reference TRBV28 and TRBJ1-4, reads DVKVTQSSRYLVKRTGEKVFLECVQDMDHENMFWYRQDPGLGLRLIYFSYDVKMKEKGDIPEGYSVSREKKERFSLILESASTNQTSMYLCASTGQTNEKLFFGSGTQLSVL.

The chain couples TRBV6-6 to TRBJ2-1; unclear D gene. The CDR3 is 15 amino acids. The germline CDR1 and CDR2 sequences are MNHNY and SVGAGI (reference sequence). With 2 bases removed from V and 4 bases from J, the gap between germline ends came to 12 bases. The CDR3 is CASSYLGQVYNEQFF. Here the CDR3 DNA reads TGTGCCAGCAGTTACCTAGGGCAGGTTTACAATGAGCAGTTCTTC.

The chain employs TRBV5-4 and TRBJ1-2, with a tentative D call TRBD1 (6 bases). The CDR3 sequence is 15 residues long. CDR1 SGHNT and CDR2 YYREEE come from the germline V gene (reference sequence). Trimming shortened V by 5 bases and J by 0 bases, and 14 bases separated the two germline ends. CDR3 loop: CASSSADSANYGYTF. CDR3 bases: TGTGCCAGCAGTTCAGCGGACAGCGCTAACTATGGCTACACCTTC.

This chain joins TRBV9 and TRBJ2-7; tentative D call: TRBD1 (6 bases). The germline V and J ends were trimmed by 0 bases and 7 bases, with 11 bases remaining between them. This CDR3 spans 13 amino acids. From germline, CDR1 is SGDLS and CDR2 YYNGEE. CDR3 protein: CASSVAGAREQYF. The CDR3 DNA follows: TGTGCCAGCAGCGTAGCAGGGGCGAGGGAGCAGTACTTC.

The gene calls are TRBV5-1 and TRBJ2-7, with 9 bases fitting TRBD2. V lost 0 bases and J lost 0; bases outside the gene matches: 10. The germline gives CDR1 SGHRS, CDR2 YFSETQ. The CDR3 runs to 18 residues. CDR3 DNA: TGCGCCAGCAGCTTGGGTAGGGGGCAACTAGCGGGCTCCTACGAGCAGTACTTC. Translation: CASSLGRGQLAGSYEQYF.

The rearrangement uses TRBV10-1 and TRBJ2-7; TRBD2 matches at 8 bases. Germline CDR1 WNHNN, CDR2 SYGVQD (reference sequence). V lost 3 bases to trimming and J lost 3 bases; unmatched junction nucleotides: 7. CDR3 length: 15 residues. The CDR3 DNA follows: TGCGCCAGCAGTGAAGGATTTGCGGGGGGCTACGAGCAGTACTTC. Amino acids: CASSEGFAGGYEQYF.

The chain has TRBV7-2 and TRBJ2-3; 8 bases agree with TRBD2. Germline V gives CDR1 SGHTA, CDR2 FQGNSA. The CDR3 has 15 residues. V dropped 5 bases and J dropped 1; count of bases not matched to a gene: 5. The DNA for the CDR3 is TGTGCCAGCAGCCACGGGAGGGGCCGCACAGATACGCAGTATTTT. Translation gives CASSHGRGRTDTQYF.

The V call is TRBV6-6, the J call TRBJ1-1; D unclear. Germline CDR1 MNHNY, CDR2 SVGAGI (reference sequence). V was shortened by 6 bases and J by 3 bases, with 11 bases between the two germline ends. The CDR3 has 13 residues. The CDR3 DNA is TGTGCCAGCAGCTCCTTAACGTACACTGAAGCTTTCTTT. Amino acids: CASSSLTYTEAFF.

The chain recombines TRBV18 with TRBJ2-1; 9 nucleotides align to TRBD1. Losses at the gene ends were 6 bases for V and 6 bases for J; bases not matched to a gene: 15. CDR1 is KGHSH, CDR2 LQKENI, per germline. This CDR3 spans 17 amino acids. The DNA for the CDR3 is TGTGCCAGCTCCCCGACAGGGGGAGGCGGTCCTTTCAATGAGCAGTTCTTC. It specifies CASSPTGGGGPFNEQFF.

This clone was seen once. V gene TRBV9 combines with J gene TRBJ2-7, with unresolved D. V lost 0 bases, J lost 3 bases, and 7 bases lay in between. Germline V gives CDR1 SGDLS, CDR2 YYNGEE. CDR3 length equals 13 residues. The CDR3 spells CASSVGQYYEQYF. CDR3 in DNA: TGTGCCAGCAGCGTAGGGCAGTACTACGAGCAGTACTTC.

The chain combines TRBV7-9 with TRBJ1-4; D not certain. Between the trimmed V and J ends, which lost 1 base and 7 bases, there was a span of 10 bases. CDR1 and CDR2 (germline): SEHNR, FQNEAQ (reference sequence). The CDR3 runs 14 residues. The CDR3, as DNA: TGTGCCAGCAGCTTAGTAGGGAAGAGTGAAAAACTGTTTTTT. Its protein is CASSLVGKSEKLFF. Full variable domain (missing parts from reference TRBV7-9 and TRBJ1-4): DTGVSQNPRHKITKRGQNVTFRCDPISEHNRLYWYRQTLGQGPEFLTYFQNEAQLEKSRLLSDRFSAERPKGSFSTLEIQRTEQGDSAMYLCASSLVGKSEKLFFGSGTQLSVL.

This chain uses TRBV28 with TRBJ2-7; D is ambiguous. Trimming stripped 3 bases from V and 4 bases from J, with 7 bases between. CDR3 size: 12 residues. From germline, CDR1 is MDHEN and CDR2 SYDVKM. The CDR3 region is CASSFRPYEQYF. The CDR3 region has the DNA TGTGCCAGCAGTTTCCGCCCGTACGAGCAGTACTTC.

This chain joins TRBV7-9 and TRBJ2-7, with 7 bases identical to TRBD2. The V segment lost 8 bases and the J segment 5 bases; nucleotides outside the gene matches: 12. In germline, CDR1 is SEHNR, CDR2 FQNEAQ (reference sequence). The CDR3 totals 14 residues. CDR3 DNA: TGTGCCAGCGGCCTTACCAAGGGGAGGGACGAGCAGTACTTC. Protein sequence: CASGLTKGRDEQYF.

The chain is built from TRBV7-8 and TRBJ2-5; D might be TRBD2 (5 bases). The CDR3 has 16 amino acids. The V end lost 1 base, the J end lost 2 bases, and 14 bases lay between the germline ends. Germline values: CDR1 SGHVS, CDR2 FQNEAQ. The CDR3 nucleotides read TGTGCCAGCAGCTTAGGGACTGTCTTTCCTCAAGAGACCCAGTACTTC. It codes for CASSLGTVFPQETQYF.